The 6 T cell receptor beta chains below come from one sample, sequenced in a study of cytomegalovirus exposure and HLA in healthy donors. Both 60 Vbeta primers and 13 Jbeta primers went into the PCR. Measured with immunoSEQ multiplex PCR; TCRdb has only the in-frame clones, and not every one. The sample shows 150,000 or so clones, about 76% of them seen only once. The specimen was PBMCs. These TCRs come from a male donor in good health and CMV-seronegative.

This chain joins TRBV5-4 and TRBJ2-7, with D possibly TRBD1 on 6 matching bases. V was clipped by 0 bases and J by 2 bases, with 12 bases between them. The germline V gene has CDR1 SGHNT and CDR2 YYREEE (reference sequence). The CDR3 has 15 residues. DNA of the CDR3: TGTGCCAGCAGCTTGGGGGGGCCTCTCCCCTACGAGCAGTACTTC. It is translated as CASSLGGPLPYEQYF.

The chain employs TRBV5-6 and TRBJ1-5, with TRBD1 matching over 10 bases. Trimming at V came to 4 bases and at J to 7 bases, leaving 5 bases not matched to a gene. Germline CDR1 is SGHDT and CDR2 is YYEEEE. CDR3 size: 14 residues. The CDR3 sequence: CASSHGTGVQPQHF. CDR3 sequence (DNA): TGTGCCAGCAGCCATGGGACAGGGGTGCAGCCCCAGCATTTT. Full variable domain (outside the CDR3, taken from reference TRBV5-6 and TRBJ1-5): DAGVTQSPTHLIKTRGQQVTLRCSPKSGHDTVSWYQQALGQGPQFIFQYYEEEERQRGNFPDRFSGHQFPNYSSELNVNALLLGDSALYLCASSHGTGVQPQHFGDGTRLSIL.

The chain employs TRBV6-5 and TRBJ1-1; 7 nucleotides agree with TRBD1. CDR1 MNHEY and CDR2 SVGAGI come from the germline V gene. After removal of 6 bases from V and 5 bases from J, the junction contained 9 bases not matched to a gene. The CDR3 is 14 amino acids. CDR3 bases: TGTGCCAGCAGCTACAGGGGAAGGGGAACTGAAGCTTTCTTT. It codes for CASSYRGRGTEAFF.

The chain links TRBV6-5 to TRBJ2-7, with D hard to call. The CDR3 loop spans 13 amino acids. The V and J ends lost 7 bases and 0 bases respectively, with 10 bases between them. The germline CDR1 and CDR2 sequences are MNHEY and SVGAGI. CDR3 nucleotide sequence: TGTGCCAGCACGGTGCCCTTCTCCTACGAGCAGTACTTC. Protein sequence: CASTVPFSYEQYF.

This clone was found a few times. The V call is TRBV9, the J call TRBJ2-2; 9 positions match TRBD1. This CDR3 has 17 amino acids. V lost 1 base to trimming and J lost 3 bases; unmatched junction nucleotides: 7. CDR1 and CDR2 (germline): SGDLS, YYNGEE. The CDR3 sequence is CASSVKGQGGYTGELFF. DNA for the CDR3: TGTGCCAGCAGCGTAAAGGGACAGGGAGGGTACACCGGGGAGCTGTTTTTT.

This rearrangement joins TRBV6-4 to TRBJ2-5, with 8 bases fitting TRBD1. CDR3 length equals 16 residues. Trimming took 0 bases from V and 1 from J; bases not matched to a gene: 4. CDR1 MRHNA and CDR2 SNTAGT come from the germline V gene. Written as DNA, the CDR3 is TGTGCCAGCAGTGACTCACGGGACAGGCCCCAAGAGACCCAGTACTTC. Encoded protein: CASSDSRDRPQETQYF.